This T cell receptor beta chain was sequenced for a study of T cell responses to AZD1222 COVID-19 vaccine. In germline, CDR1 is LGHNA, CDR2 YNFKEQ. The CDR3 loop spans 16 amino acids. With 0 bases removed from V and 0 bases from J, the gap between germline ends came to 12 bases. TCRdb's table, derived via immunoSEQ multiplex PCR, lists solely in-frame clones and lacks some. Here the sample spans 150,000 to 200,000 clones, about 94% being singletons. Study-wide results and caveats: Recipients of two AZD1222 doses showed rising Spike-specific TCR breadth and depth.

The sample holds many counts of this clone. Antigen specificity is unknown. The TCR comes from an adult who received the AZD1222 COVID-19 vaccine. The rearrangement joins TRBV4-2 to TRBJ2-7; D ambiguous. This specimen consisted of peripheral blood, obtained 28 days after the second AZD1222 dose. The CDR3 nucleotides are TGTGCCAGCAGCCAAGAAAGGAGAAGCCCCTCCTACGAGCAGTACTTC. This sequence encodes CASSQERRSPSYEQYF.